Described below is a single T cell receptor (beta chain) sequence and its context. It lacks a known antigen. No much larger clonotype is one base removed from it; base qualities were not supplied. Receptors were amplified or captured by the immunoSEQ multiplex PCR assay. Here the immuneACCESS table is served through TCRdb, limited to in-frame sequences with V and J called. Missing clones are a known gap in these copies; in checked studies unresolved V genes cover under half, and the rest lacks a known reason. Recorded for this sample are roughly 110,000 clones; about 90% of them occurred a single time. The ten largest clones take up 1.6% of the sample. The record originates from a study of T cell changes during pregnancy in multiple sclerosis (dated by TCRdb to about 2019). With regard to the full study: Changes in the T cell repertoire over the course of pregnancy were examined in this study in women with multiple sclerosis.

The germline V gene (reference sequence) gives CDR1 as SEHNR and CDR2 as FQNEAQ. From the cysteine up to the phenylalanine, the CDR3 has a length of 15 residues. Here the CDR3 DNA is all that survives: 45 bases in frame from base 1. Trimming leaves V shorter by 5 bases and J shorter by 2 bases, with the junction holding 6 bases beyond the gene matches. In this chain, TRBV7-9 is recombined with TRBJ1-2, with 9 bases matching TRBD1. The TCR sequence derives from a female donor with multiple sclerosis, enrolled in a pregnancy study. The sequencing here drew on peripheral blood, taken before pregnancy. CDR3 reads: CASSRGTGKNYGYTF. The base sequence is TGTGCCAGCAGCCGAGGGACAGGGAAGAACTATGGCTACACCTTC.